This T cell receptor (beta chain) derives from a study of blood T cell repertoires in COVID-19. How the authors handled the data: From reference gene primer amplification, estimates of nucleated cell counts were derived. Data came from immunoSEQ multiplex PCR; TCRdb stores just in-frame clones and leaves some out. V and J calls and clone size come straight from that table; D and trimming were deduced from the DNA. The sample records approximately 270,000 clones, about 85% being singletons. V trimming: 4 bases; J trimming: 6 bases; junction bases outside the gene matches: 2. The CDR3 contains 13 residues. Germline loops: CDR1 PRHDT, CDR2 FYEKMQ (reference sequence).

The V gene is TRBV13, the J gene TRBJ1-1; 10 nucleotides match TRBD1. Sequenced material: peripheral blood. The receptor was derived from a man aged 18 to 30 with active or convalescent COVID-19. The CDR3 sequence is CASSSGTGAEAFF. The CDR3 DNA sequence: TGTGCCAGCAGCTCAGGGACAGGGGCTGAAGCTTTCTTT.